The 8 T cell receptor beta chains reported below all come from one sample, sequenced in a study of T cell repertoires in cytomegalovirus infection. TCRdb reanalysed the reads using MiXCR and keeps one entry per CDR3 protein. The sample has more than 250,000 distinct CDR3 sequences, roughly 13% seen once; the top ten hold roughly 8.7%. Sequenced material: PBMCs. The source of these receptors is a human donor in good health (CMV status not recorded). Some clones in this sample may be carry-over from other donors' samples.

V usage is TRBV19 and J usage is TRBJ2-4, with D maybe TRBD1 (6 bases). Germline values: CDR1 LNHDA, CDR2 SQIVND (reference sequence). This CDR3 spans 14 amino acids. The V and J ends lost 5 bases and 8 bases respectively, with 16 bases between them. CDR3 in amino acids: CASSPTGPGYIQYF. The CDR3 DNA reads TGTGCCAGTAGTCCAACAGGGCCGGGGTACATTCAGTACTTC.

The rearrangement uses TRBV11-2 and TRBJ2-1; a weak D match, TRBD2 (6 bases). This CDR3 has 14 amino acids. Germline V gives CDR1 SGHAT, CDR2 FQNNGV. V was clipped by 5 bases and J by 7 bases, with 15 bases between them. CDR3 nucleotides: TGTGCCAGCAGCCCCGTGACGAGCGGGAATGAGCAGTTCTTC. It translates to CASSPVTSGNEQFF.

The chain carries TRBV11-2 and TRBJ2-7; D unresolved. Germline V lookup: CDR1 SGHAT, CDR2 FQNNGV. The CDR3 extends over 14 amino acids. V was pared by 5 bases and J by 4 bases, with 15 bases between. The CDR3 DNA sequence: TGTGCCAGCAGCCTTCATAGGCTTAGGTACGAGCAGTACTTC. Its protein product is CASSLHRLRYEQYF.

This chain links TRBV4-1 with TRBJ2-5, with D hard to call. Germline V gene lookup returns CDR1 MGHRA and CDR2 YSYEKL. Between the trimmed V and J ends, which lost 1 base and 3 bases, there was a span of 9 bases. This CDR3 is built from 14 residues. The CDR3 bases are TGCGCCAGCAGCCAAGGACAATGGGAAGAGACCCAGTACTTC. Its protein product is CASSQGQWEETQYF.

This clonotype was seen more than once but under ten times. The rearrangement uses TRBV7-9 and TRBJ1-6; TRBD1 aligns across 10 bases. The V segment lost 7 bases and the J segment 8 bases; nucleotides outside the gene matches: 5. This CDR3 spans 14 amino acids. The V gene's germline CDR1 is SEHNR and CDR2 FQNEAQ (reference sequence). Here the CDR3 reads CASTGQGGDSPLHF. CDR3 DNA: TGTGCCAGCACCGGACAGGGGGGGGATTCACCCCTCCACTTT.

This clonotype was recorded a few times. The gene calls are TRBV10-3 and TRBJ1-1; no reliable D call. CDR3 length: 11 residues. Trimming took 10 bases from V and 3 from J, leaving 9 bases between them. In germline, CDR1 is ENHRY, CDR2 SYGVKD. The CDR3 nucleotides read TGTGCCACCAAGGGTGACACTGAAGCTTTCTTT. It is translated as CATKGDTEAFF.

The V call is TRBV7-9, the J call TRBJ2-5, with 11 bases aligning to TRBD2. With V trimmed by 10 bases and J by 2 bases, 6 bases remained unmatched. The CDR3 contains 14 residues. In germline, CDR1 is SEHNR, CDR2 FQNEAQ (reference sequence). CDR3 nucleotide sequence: TGTGCCATGGGGACTAGCGGAGTTCAAGAGACCCAGTACTTC. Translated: CAMGTSGVQETQYF.

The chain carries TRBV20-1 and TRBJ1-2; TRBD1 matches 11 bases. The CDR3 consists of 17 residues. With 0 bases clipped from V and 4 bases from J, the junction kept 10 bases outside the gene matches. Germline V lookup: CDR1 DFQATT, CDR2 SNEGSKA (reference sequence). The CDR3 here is CSARDERRTGGVYGYTF. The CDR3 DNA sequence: TGCAGTGCTAGAGATGAAAGGAGGACAGGGGGCGTCTATGGCTACACCTTC.